This TCR beta chain appears in the sequencing data of a study of response to subunit inactivated influenza vaccine. Overall study findings and caveats: Authors suggested seasonal influenza vaccinations each recruit few new T cells.

TCRdb itself ran the RT-PCR reads through MiXCR, one entry per CDR3 protein. The profile shows hundreds of thousands of distinct CDR3 sequences, approximately 7.6% of them singletons. The CDR3 has 16 amino acids. Looked up from germline, CDR1 is MNHEY and CDR2 is SVGEGT. V lost 8 bases, J lost 4 bases, and 8 bases stayed unmatched. Details on this clonotype: Antigen specificity is unknown.

J is TRBJ2-2 and V is TRBV6-2 or TRBV6-3; TRBD1 matches at 12 bases. Sequencing used PBMCs from blood, obtained around 25 months after vaccination. The receptor comes from a man between 50 and 69 years old who received an inactivated influenza vaccine. CDR3 in amino acids: CASRRGQGALTGELFF. CDR3 nucleotides: TGTGCCAGCCGCCGGGGACAGGGGGCTCTCACCGGGGAGCTGTTTTTT.